This T cell receptor beta chain was sequenced during a study of cytotoxic CD8 clonotypes in ibrutinib-treated CLL. Overall study context: For this cohort, patients were about a dozen relapsed/refractory and about 16 treatment-naive, while under 18 were IGHV unmutated.

V shed 4 bases, J shed 7 bases, and the junction held 9 bases outside the gene matches. The CDR3 covers 15 residues. The germline gives CDR1 SGHVS, CDR2 FNYEAQ. Generated by immunoSEQ multiplex PCR, the TCRdb table keeps only in-frame clones and is missing some. The table has about 120,000 clones, roughly 57% seen once; the top ten hold roughly 35%. The chain is built from TRBV7-6 and TRBJ2-1; 8 bases align to TRBD1. The sequences come from PBMCs, collected after 24 months of ibrutinib treatment. The sequence was obtained from a human donor with chronic lymphocytic leukemia. The CDR3 DNA reads TGTGCCAGCAGCTACGAGGACAGGGTATCAAATGAGCAGTTCTTC. It specifies CASSYEDRVSNEQFF.